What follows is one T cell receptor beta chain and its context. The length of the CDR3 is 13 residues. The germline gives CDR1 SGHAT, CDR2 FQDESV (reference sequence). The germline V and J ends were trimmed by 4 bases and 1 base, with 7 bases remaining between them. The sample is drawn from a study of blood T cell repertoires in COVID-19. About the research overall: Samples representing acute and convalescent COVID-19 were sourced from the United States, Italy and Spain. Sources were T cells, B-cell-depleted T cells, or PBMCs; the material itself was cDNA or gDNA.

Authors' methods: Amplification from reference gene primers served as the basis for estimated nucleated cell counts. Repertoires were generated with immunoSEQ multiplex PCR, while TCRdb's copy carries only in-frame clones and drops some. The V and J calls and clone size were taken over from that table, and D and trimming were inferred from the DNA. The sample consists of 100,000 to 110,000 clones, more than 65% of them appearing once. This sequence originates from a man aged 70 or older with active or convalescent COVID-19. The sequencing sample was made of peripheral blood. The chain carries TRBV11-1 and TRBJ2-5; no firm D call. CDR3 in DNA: TGTGCCAGCAGCTCGACATTCCAAGAGACCCAGTACTTC. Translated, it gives CASSSTFQETQYF.